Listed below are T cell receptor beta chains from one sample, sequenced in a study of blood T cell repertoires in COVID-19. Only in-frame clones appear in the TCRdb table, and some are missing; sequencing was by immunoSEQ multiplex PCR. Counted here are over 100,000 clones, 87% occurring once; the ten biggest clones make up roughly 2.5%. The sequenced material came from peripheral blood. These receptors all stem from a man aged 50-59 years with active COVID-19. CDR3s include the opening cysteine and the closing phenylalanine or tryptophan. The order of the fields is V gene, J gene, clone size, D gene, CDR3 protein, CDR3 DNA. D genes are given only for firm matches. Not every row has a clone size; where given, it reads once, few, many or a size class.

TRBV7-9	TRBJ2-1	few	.	CASSSYRAYNEQFF	TGTGCCAGCAGCTCTTACCGGGCCTACAATGAGCAGTTCTTC
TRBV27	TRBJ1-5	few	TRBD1	CASSSMDRDNQPQHF	TGTGCCAGCAGCAGCATGGACAGGGACAATCAGCCCCAGCATTTT
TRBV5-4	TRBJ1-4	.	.	CASSFEGATNEKLFF	TGTGCCAGCAGCTTCGAGGGAGCAACTAATGAAAAACTGTTTTTT
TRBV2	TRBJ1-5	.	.	CASTLGGGSNQPQHF	TGTGCCAGCACGCTAGGGGGTGGAAGCAATCAGCCCCAGCATTTT
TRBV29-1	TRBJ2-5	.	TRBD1	CSVGSRGLEETQYF	TGCAGCGTTGGGAGCAGGGGGCTTGAGGAGACCCAGTACTTC
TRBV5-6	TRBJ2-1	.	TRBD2	CASSLFSGGIVYNEQFF	TGTGCCAGCAGCTTGTTTAGCGGGGGTATCGTCTACAATGAGCAGTTCTTC
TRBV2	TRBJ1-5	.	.	CASSPNRDNQPQHF	TGTGCCAGCAGCCCGAACAGGGACAATCAGCCCCAGCATTTT
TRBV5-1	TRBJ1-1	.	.	CASSLAFSTGNTEAFF	TGCGCCAGCAGCTTGGCTTTTTCGACAGGGAACACTGAAGCTTTCTTT
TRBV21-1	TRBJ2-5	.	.	CASSNVVHLETQYF	TGTGCCAGCAGCAACGTGGTCCACTTGGAGACCCAGTACTTC
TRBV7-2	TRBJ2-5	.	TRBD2	CASSPPGAGGQETQYF	TGTGCCAGCAGCCCGCCGGGAGCGGGGGGGCAAGAGACCCAGTACTTC
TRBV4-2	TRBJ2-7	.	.	CASSQGRGSYEQYF	TGTGCCAGCAGCCAAGGTCGGGGCTCCTACGAGCAGTACTTC
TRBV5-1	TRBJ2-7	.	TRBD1	CASSSMTGGQREQYF	TGCGCCAGCAGCTCGATGACAGGGGGTCAACGGGAGCAGTACTTC
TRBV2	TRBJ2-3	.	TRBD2	CASSEGGGARDTQYF	TGTGCCAGCAGTGAGGGCGGGGGGGCAAGAGATACGCAGTATTTT
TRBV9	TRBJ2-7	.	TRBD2	CASSVGGGAAYEQYF	TGTGCCAGCAGCGTAGGCGGGGGGGCCGCCTACGAGCAGTACTTC
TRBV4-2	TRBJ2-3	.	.	CASSQAGTRSTDTQYF	TGTGCCAGCAGCCAGGCCGGTACTAGGAGCACAGATACGCAGTATTTT
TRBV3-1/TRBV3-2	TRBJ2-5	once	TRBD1	CASSPRDRAGETQYF	TGTGCCAGCAGCCCCCGGGACAGGGCGGGAGAGACCCAGTACTTC
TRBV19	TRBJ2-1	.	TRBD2	CASSSPGRGVVEQFF	TGTGCCAGTAGTAGCCCGGGGCGGGGGGTGGTTGAGCAGTTCTTC
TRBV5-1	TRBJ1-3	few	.	CASSPGHGGNTIYF	TGCGCCAGCAGCCCAGGGCATGGTGGAAACACCATATATTTT
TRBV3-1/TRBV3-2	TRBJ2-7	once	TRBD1	CASSRAGTGPSYEQYF	TGTGCCAGCAGCCGGGCCGGGACAGGGCCCTCCTACGAGCAGTACTTC
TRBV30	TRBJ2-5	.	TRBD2	CAFQMVAGGPETQYF	TGTGCCTTCCAAATGGTAGCGGGGGGCCCTGAGACCCAGTACTTC
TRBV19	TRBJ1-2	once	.	CATGAEISYGYTF	TGTGCCACTGGGGCGGAGATTTCCTATGGCTACACCTTC
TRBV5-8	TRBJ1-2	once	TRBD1	CASSLAGTGRYGYTF	TGTGCCAGCAGCTTAGCCGGGACAGGGAGGTATGGCTACACCTTC
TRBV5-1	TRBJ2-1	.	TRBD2	CASSLRTSGNNEQFF	TGCGCCAGCAGCTTGAGGACTAGCGGTAACAATGAGCAGTTCTTC
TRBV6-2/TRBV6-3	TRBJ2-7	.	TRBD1	CASSRTRPGQHYEQYF	TGTGCCAGCAGTCGTACCCGCCCGGGACAGCACTACGAGCAGTACTTC
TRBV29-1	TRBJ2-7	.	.	CSVLSSYEQYF	TGCAGCGTTCTAAGCTCCTACGAGCAGTACTTC
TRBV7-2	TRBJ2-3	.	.	CASRADQRGTDTQYF	TGTGCCAGCCGCGCTGACCAGAGGGGCACAGATACGCAGTATTTT
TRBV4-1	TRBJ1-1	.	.	CASSQDPQAVNTEAFF	TGCGCCAGCAGCCAAGATCCACAGGCTGTGAACACTGAAGCTTTCTTT
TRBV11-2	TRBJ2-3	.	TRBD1	CASSRDRGVSTDTQYF	TGTGCCAGCAGCCGGGACAGGGGAGTCAGCACAGATACGCAGTATTTT
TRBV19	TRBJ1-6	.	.	CASTPGGGTPPLHF	TGTGCCAGTACCCCCGGGGGAGGGACCCCACCCCTCCACTTT
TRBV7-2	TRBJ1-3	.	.	CASRGGAANTIYF	TGTGCCAGCAGGGGAGGGGCAGCAAACACCATATATTTT
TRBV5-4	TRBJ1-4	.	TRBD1	CASSFGTGDELFF	TGTGCCAGCAGCTTTGGGACAGGGGACGAACTGTTTTTT
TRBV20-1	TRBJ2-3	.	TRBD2	CSASGSGGPEDTQYF	TGCAGTGCTAGTGGTAGCGGGGGGCCGGAGGATACGCAGTATTTT
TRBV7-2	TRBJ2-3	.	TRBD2	CASSFRLAGGLDTQYF	TGTGCCAGCAGCTTTCGGCTAGCGGGGGGTTTAGATACGCAGTATTTT
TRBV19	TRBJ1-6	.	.	CASEDSSYNSPLHF	TGTGCCAGTGAGGACAGCTCCTATAATTCACCCCTCCACTTT
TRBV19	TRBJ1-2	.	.	CASSRTQDYGYTF	TGTGCCAGTAGTCGCACTCAGGATTATGGCTACACCTTC
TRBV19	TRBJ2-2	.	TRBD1	CASTEQGYTGELFF	TGTGCCAGTACGGAACAGGGGTACACCGGGGAGCTGTTTTTT
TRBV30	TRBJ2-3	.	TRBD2	CAWTVAGGAPPDTQYF	TGTGCCTGGACGGTAGCGGGGGGGGCTCCCCCGGATACGCAGTATTTT
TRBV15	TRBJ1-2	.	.	CATSRVWQGSLGGYTF	TGTGCCACCAGCAGAGTGTGGCAGGGTAGTCTTGGGGGCTACACCTTC
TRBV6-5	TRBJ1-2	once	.	CASSKSRNYGYTF	TGTGCCAGCAGTAAATCCCGGAACTATGGCTACACCTTC
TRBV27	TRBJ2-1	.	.	CASSSPPLGSYNEQFF	TGTGCCAGCAGTTCTCCCCCCCTCGGGTCATACAATGAGCAGTTCTTC
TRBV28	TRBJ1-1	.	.	CASSLVSQGYTEAFF	TGTGCCAGCAGTTTAGTCTCCCAGGGATATACTGAAGCTTTCTTT
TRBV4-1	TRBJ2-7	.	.	CASSPLRSLDEQYF	TGCGCCAGCAGCCCCCTGCGGTCTTTGGACGAGCAGTACTTC
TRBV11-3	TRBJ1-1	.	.	CASSLLSDTEAFF	TGTGCCAGCAGCCTCCTTTCGGACACTGAAGCTTTCTTT
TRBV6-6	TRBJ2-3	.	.	CASRRRDTQYF	TGTGCCAGCAGGCGGAGGGATACGCAGTATTTT
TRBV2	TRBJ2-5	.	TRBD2	CANSIGGGQETQYF	TGTGCCAACTCCATTGGCGGGGGCCAAGAGACCCAGTACTTC
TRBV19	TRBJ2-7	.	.	CASSLQGKTVNEQYF	TGTGCCAGTAGCCTCCAGGGGAAGACTGTCAACGAGCAGTACTTC
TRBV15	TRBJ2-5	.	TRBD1	CATSSDRARETQYF	TGTGCCACCAGCAGTGACAGGGCCCGGGAGACCCAGTACTTC
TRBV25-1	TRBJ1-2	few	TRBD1	CASSEGGTGGIGYTF	TGTGCCAGCAGTGAGGGAGGGACAGGGGGTATCGGCTACACCTTC
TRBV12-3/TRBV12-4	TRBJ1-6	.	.	CASRLLDSSPLHF	TGTGCCAGCAGACTCCTCGACAGTTCACCCCTCCACTTT
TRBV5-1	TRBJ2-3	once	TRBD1	CASSLWPGQVNTQYF	TGCGCCAGCAGCTTGTGGCCGGGACAGGTTAATACGCAGTATTTT